This TCR beta chain was observed in a study of blood T cell repertoires in COVID-19. Study information: Researchers got acute and convalescent COVID-19 samples from the United States, Italy and Spain. From T cells, B-cell-depleted T cells, or PBMCs came the material, which was cDNA or gDNA.

Patients of the Seattle cohort, enrolled during active infection, were followed longitudinally. This clone was counted a single time. Profiling relied on immunoSEQ multiplex PCR, and the TCRdb table lists in-frame clones only, not all of them. The data contain approximately 170,000 clones, 80% to 90% of them seen just once; the ten biggest clones take up approximately 15%. This TCR derives from a woman aged 70-85 years with COVID-19, enrolled during active disease. Sequencing was carried out using peripheral blood.

The CDR3 spells CASSLGQGKYIQYF. CDR3 bases: TGCGCCAGCAGTTTGGGACAGGGAAAGTACATTCAGTACTTC. The chain uses TRBV10-2 and TRBJ2-4; 9 bases are a match to TRBD1. V lost 5 bases, J lost 8 bases, and 7 bases stayed unmatched. The CDR3 is 14 residues long. In germline, CDR1 is WSHSY, CDR2 SAAADI.